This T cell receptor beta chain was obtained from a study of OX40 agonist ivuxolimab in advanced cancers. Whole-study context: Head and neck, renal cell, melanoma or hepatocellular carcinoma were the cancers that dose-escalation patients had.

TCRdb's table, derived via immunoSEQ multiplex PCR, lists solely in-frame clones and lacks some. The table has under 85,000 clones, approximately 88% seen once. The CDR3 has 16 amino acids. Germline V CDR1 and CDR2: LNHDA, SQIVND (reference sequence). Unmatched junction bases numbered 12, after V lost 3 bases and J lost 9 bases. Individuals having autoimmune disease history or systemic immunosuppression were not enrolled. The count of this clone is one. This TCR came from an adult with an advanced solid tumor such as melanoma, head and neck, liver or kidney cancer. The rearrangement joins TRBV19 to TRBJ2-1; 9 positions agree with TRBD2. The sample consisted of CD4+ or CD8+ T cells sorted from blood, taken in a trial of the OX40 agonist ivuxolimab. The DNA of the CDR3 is TGTGCCAGTAGTATGTCGGCTAGCGGGGTTCACGGTGAGCAGTTCTTC. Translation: CASSMSASGVHGEQFF.